The clone carrying this T cell receptor (beta chain) has at least ten counts. Antigen: not known. Each CDR3 protein is one row after TCRdb ran MiXCR on the 5' RACE reads. Of some 69,000 distinct CDR3 sequences listed, roughly 6% are singletons. The source of the sample is a study of T cells after yellow fever vaccination. General study findings and limits: Boosting was followed by the reappearance of most primary-vaccination clones (about 96% CD4, 85% to 90% CD8). The appearance of a small share of clonotypes in both CD4 and CD8 compartments was observed. It was the secondary response that reached its peak faster, day 5 versus 15, but it was weaker.

V lost 4 bases, J lost 4 bases, and 7 bases lay in between. Germline lookup yields CDR1 MDHEN and CDR2 SYDVKM. The CDR3 loop spans 12 amino acids. The sequences come from CD4+ T cells sorted from PBMCs, collected approximately 16 days after the first yellow fever vaccination. This TCR was sampled from a man between 18 and 29 years old who received the YFV17D yellow fever vaccine. The rearrangement uses TRBV28 and TRBJ1-2; D is undetermined. The CDR3 DNA is TGTGCCAGCAGTTGGGGAACCTATGGCTACACCTTC. It codes for CASSWGTYGYTF.